Detailed here is one TCR beta chain. Its antigen is unknown. This entry belongs to a study of post-analysis software for immune sequencing data. Sequencing libraries made from TCR beta cDNA carried unique molecular identifiers. MiXCR, run by TCRdb on the PCR reads, gives a single entry per CDR3 protein. The repertoire consists of roughly 800,000 distinct CDR3 sequences, with about 32% occurring once and the leading ten covering 0.55% to 0.65%. Study findings and constraints: Compared with controls, patients had more of roughly five TRBV segments, including TRBV5-6, TRBV5-1 and TRBV20-1. Controls had significantly higher normalized Chao1 diversity than multiple sclerosis patients.

Looked up from germline, CDR1 is SGHRS and CDR2 is YFSETQ. This CDR3 is 13 amino acids long. Trimming cost V 3 bases and J 7 bases, with 13 bases left between them. Sequencing was performed on blood. This rearrangement joins TRBV5-1 to TRBJ1-1, with no clear D. The sequence was collected from a girl under 18 with multiple sclerosis. CDR3 sequence (DNA): TGCGCCAGCAGCTCCATCGCAGACGATGAAGCTTTCTTT. Translated: CASSSIADDEAFF.